This T cell receptor beta chain was identified in a study of shared clonotypes between healthy human individuals. Study-wide background: The plates for each donor numbered three CD4 naive, three CD4 memory, two CD8 naive and one CD8 memory.

This CDR3 spans 16 amino acids. V dropped 5 bases and J dropped 4; count of bases not matched to a gene: 13. Germline V gives CDR1 GTSNPN, CDR2 SVGIG (reference sequence). Generated by immunoSEQ multiplex PCR, the TCRdb table keeps only in-frame clones and is missing some. The sample lists 95,000 to 120,000 clones, roughly 70% occurring once. This clone was seen repeatedly, ten times or more. The rearrangement links TRBV30 to TRBJ2-2; TRBD1 matches at 7 bases. This receptor was identified in a woman aged 25 to 39 in good health. Sequencing input: memory CD8+ T cells sorted from blood. Sample subset: CD45RO+ cells pooled with CCR7-negative TemRA cells. This chain's CDR3 is CAWDRVASEATGELFF. The CDR3 bases are TGTGCCTGGGACAGGGTGGCCAGTGAGGCCACCGGGGAGCTGTTTTTT.